This T cell receptor (delta chain) was obtained from a study of Vδ1+ human thymocytes. General observations from the study: Thymic delta-chain repertoires held roughly 18% Vdelta2 sequences and few Vdelta3, despite high sort purity. Thymic TRG and TRD repertoires appeared highly polyclonal.

Points on this clone: Antigen specificity is unknown.

CDR3 length: 14 residues. V lost 1 base, J lost 5 bases, and 13 bases lay in between. The germline V gene has CDR1 GEAIGNYY and CDR2 EKD. Extracted RNA was reverse transcribed into cDNA. Multiplex PCR used pooled V-gene forward primers and a constant-region reverse primer to amplify CDR3s. TCRdb reran clone calling via CATT on the multiplex PCR reads. The repertoire holds 22,000 or so delta-chain clones, with roughly 8% as singletons. After alphabeta T cell depletion, CD3+ Vdelta1+ Vdelta2- thymocytes were sorted. Vdelta1+ thymocyte sorts reached between roughly 98% and 99.6% purity. Sequencing was done on a sample of Vdelta1+ gamma-delta thymocytes from the thymus. Indicated subset: FACS-sorted CD3+ TCRalphabeta- TCRVdelta1+ TCRVdelta2- thymocytes. The sequence came from a child younger than two who had congenital heart surgery. The chain employs TRDV2 and TRDJ1; no reliable D call. CDR3: CACDTPRPHDKLIF. The CDR3 DNA reads as TGTGCCTGTGACACGCCTCGACCACATGATAAACTCATCTTT.